Listed below are T cell receptor beta chains from one sample, sequenced in a study of CD8+CD57+ T cells in acquired aplastic anemia. TCRdb re-called the reads through MiXCR, storing one row per CDR3 protein. The sample includes about 200,000 distinct CDR3 sequences, under 50% of them seen just once. Source material: sorted CD4+, CD8+, or CD8+CD57+ T cells (not recorded which) from PBMCs. These receptors originate from a human donor with aplastic anemia. Each CDR3 is given with its conserved first and last residue. D genes are given only for firm matches. Not every row has a clone size; where given, it reads once, few, many or a size class.

d_call: TRBD1
j_call: TRBJ2-1
v_call: TRBV9
clone_size: once
cdr3_aa: CACSQDETGAAYNEQSF
cdr3_nt: TGTGCCTGCAGCCAAGATGAGACAGGGGCGGCCTACAATGAGCAGTCCTTC

d_call: -
j_call: TRBJ1-1
v_call: TRBV10-3
clone_size: -
cdr3_aa: CATLYSPNTEAFF
cdr3_nt: TGTGCCACCCTATACTCGCCGAACACTGAAGCTTTCTTT

d_call: -
j_call: TRBJ2-2
v_call: TRBV20-1
clone_size: many
cdr3_aa: CSASLRGRTGELFF
cdr3_nt: TGCAGTGCTAGTCTGCGGGGGCGGACCGGGGAGCTGTTTTTT

d_call: TRBD1
j_call: TRBJ1-1
v_call: TRBV28
clone_size: -
cdr3_aa: CASSLTRGVAEAFF
cdr3_nt: TGTGCCAGCAGTTTAACCAGGGGGGTGGCTGAAGCTTTCTTT

d_call: -
j_call: TRBJ2-7
v_call: TRBV10-1
clone_size: many
cdr3_aa: CASSDGGTSYEQYF
cdr3_nt: TGCGCCAGCAGTGACGGGGGAACCTCCTACGAGCAGTACTTC

d_call: -
j_call: TRBJ1-6
v_call: TRBV5-5
clone_size: -
cdr3_aa: CASSLGGDPLSPLHF
cdr3_nt: TGTGCCAGCAGCTTAGGGGGGGACCCCCTTTCACCCCTCCACTTT

d_call: -
j_call: TRBJ2-7
v_call: TRBV5-4
clone_size: many
cdr3_aa: CASSTPDISGQYF
cdr3_nt: TGTGCCAGCAGCACACCGGACATATCTGGGCAGTACTTC

d_call: -
j_call: TRBJ2-3
v_call: TRBV9
clone_size: -
cdr3_aa: CASSGTTPSTDTQYF
cdr3_nt: TGTGCCAGCAGCGGCACTACCCCCAGCACAGATACGCAGTATTTT

d_call: -
j_call: TRBJ1-2
v_call: TRBV2
clone_size: many
cdr3_aa: CASHPDRLYGYTF
cdr3_nt: TGTGCCAGCCACCCCGACAGGTTGTATGGCTACACCTTC

d_call: -
j_call: TRBJ1-1
v_call: TRBV27
clone_size: -
cdr3_aa: CASSSIRQSNTEAFF
cdr3_nt: TGTGCCAGCAGTTCAATCAGACAGTCGAACACTGAAGCTTTCTTT

d_call: TRBD1
j_call: TRBJ1-2
v_call: TRBV20-1
clone_size: -
cdr3_aa: CSARNPGQGNYGYTF
cdr3_nt: TGCAGTGCTAGAAACCCGGGACAGGGTAACTATGGCTACACCTTC

d_call: -
j_call: TRBJ2-2
v_call: TRBV9
clone_size: -
cdr3_aa: CASSPMASSLNEGSGELFF
cdr3_nt: TGTGCCAGCAGCCCCATGGCTAGCAGCTTAAACGAGGGCTCCGGGGAGCTGTTTTTT

d_call: -
j_call: TRBJ1-1
v_call: TRBV19
clone_size: few
cdr3_aa: CASSLTALGNTEAFF
cdr3_nt: TGTGCCAGTAGCCTGACAGCCTTAGGGAACACTGAAGCTTTCTTT

d_call: TRBD1
j_call: TRBJ1-1
v_call: TRBV10-3
clone_size: -
cdr3_aa: CAIRGTGRGEAFF
cdr3_nt: TGTGCCATCAGAGGGACAGGGAGAGGGGAAGCTTTCTTT

d_call: TRBD1
j_call: TRBJ1-4
v_call: TRBV30
clone_size: -
cdr3_aa: CAWYLGTGNEKLFF
cdr3_nt: TGTGCCTGGTACCTGGGGACAGGTAATGAAAAACTGTTTTTT

d_call: -
j_call: TRBJ1-1
v_call: TRBV6-1
clone_size: -
cdr3_aa: CASSEAGSFEAFF
cdr3_nt: TGTGCCAGCAGTGAAGCGGGTTCCTTTGAAGCTTTCTTT

d_call: -
j_call: TRBJ2-3
v_call: TRBV6-1
clone_size: once
cdr3_aa: CASITGGHRGAVF
cdr3_nt: TGTGCCAGCATAACAGGAGGACACCGGGGAGCTGTTTTT

d_call: -
j_call: TRBJ2-7
v_call: TRBV5-1
clone_size: -
cdr3_aa: CASSPQVPYEQYF
cdr3_nt: TGCGCCAGCAGCCCACAGGTGCCCTACGAGCAGTACTTC

d_call: -
j_call: TRBJ1-4
v_call: TRBV5-8
clone_size: many
cdr3_aa: CASSLAGRGGDEKLFF
cdr3_nt: TGTGCCAGCAGCTTGGCCGGGAGGGGCGGAGATGAAAAACTGTTTTTT

d_call: TRBD1
j_call: TRBJ2-3
v_call: TRBV7-9
clone_size: -
cdr3_aa: CVSSFTGAGGDTQYF
cdr3_nt: TGTGTCAGCAGCTTTACTGGCGCAGGGGGAGATACGCAGTATTTT

d_call: -
j_call: TRBJ1-1
v_call: TRBV6-6
clone_size: -
cdr3_aa: CASRKGETEAFF
cdr3_nt: TGTGCCAGCAGAAAGGGAGAGACTGAAGCTTTCTTT

d_call: TRBD1
j_call: TRBJ1-3
v_call: TRBV2
clone_size: -
cdr3_aa: CASSYRTGTLDTIYF
cdr3_nt: TGTGCCAGCAGTTACCGGACAGGGACCTTAGACACCATATATTTT

d_call: -
j_call: TRBJ1-2
v_call: TRBV5-4
clone_size: -
cdr3_aa: CASSRDSPIYGYTF
cdr3_nt: TGTGCCAGCAGCCGAGACAGCCCAATTTATGGCTACACCTTC

d_call: -
j_call: TRBJ2-3
v_call: TRBV10-3
clone_size: many
cdr3_aa: CATADSPTTDTQYF
cdr3_nt: TGTGCCACTGCTGACAGTCCCACCACAGATACGCAGTATTTT

d_call: -
j_call: TRBJ1-1
v_call: TRBV20-1
clone_size: -
cdr3_aa: CSAREGATTEAFF
cdr3_nt: TGCAGTGCTAGAGAGGGGGCGACCACTGAAGCTTTCTTT

d_call: -
j_call: TRBJ1-3
v_call: TRBV5-5
clone_size: -
cdr3_aa: CASSSQGNTIYF
cdr3_nt: TGTGCCAGCAGCTCACAAGGAAACACCATATATTTT

d_call: -
j_call: TRBJ1-1
v_call: TRBV5-5
clone_size: many
cdr3_aa: CASSLQLVLNTEAFF
cdr3_nt: TGTGCCAGCAGCTTGCAGTTAGTCCTGAACACTGAAGCTTTCTTT

d_call: -
j_call: TRBJ1-6
v_call: TRBV19
clone_size: -
cdr3_aa: CASSMDSPLHF
cdr3_nt: TGTGCCAGTAGTATGGACTCACCCCTCCACTTT

d_call: -
j_call: TRBJ2-7
v_call: TRBV3-1
clone_size: many
cdr3_aa: CASSQAGREQYF
cdr3_nt: TGTGCCAGCAGCCAAGCTGGGCGGGAGCAGTACTTC

d_call: -
j_call: TRBJ2-2
v_call: TRBV7-3
clone_size: many
cdr3_aa: CASSPSHYRATGELFF
cdr3_nt: TGTGCCAGCAGCCCTTCCCATTACAGGGCCACCGGGGAGCTGTTTTTT

d_call: -
j_call: TRBJ2-7
v_call: TRBV7-2
clone_size: -
cdr3_aa: CASSLAIGSSYEQYF
cdr3_nt: TGTGCCAGCAGCTTAGCGATCGGGAGCTCCTACGAGCAGTACTTC

d_call: -
j_call: TRBJ2-3
v_call: TRBV14
clone_size: many
cdr3_aa: CASSPTARVDTQYF
cdr3_nt: TGTGCCAGCAGTCCGACGGCGAGGGTAGATACGCAGTATTTT

d_call: -
j_call: TRBJ2-1
v_call: TRBV7-2
clone_size: -
cdr3_aa: CASSLTANYGYNEQFF
cdr3_nt: TGTGCCAGCAGCTTAACAGCGAACTATGGCTACAATGAGCAGTTCTTC

d_call: TRBD2
j_call: TRBJ2-3
v_call: TRBV7-9
clone_size: many
cdr3_aa: CASSRGGGSTDTQYF
cdr3_nt: TGTGCCAGCAGCCGGGGCGGGGGGAGCACAGATACGCAGTATTTT

d_call: -
j_call: TRBJ1-6
v_call: TRBV5-1
clone_size: -
cdr3_aa: CASSLGQTSNSPLHF
cdr3_nt: TGCGCCAGCAGCTTAGGACAGACCAGTAATTCACCCCTCCACTTT

d_call: TRBD1
j_call: TRBJ1-4
v_call: TRBV4-2
clone_size: -
cdr3_aa: CASSQGYRGSEKLFF
cdr3_nt: TGTGCCAGCAGCCAAGGGTACAGGGGTAGTGAAAAACTGTTTTTT

d_call: -
j_call: TRBJ2-7
v_call: TRBV29-1
clone_size: -
cdr3_aa: CSVASWDDEQYF
cdr3_nt: TGCAGCGTTGCTTCGTGGGACGACGAGCAGTACTTC

d_call: -
j_call: TRBJ1-3
v_call: TRBV3-1
clone_size: -
cdr3_aa: CASSQGGTGNTIYF
cdr3_nt: TGTGCCAGCAGCCAAGGGGGGACAGGAAACACCATATATTTT

d_call: -
j_call: TRBJ1-2
v_call: TRBV20-1
clone_size: -
cdr3_aa: CSARAGVYGYTF
cdr3_nt: TGCAGTGCTAGAGCGGGGGTCTATGGCTACACCTTC

d_call: -
j_call: TRBJ1-2
v_call: TRBV3-1
clone_size: -
cdr3_aa: CASSQRRDKYYGYTF
cdr3_nt: TGTGCCAGCAGCCAAAGGAGAGATAAATACTATGGCTACACCTTC

d_call: -
j_call: TRBJ1-2
v_call: TRBV29-1
clone_size: -
cdr3_aa: CSVENPGQVNGYTF
cdr3_nt: TGCAGCGTTGAAAATCCTGGGCAGGTTAACGGCTACACCTTC

d_call: -
j_call: TRBJ1-1
v_call: TRBV7-9
clone_size: once
cdr3_aa: CASSSHRVDTEAFF
cdr3_nt: TGTGCCAGCAGCTCCCACAGGGTTGACACTGAAGCTTTCTTT

d_call: -
j_call: TRBJ2-7
v_call: TRBV20-1
clone_size: few
cdr3_aa: CSARRGARRRTYEQYF
cdr3_nt: TGCAGTGCTAGGCGAGGGGCGAGACGGCGGACCTACGAGCAGTACTTC

d_call: TRBD2
j_call: TRBJ2-7
v_call: TRBV7-8
clone_size: -
cdr3_aa: CASSLSLGTSFYEQYF
cdr3_nt: TGTGCCAGCAGCTTATCGCTCGGGACTAGCTTCTACGAGCAGTACTTC

d_call: -
j_call: TRBJ2-1
v_call: TRBV4-1
clone_size: few
cdr3_aa: CASSRVPPGGVSYNEQFF
cdr3_nt: TGCGCCAGCAGCCGCGTCCCCCCCGGAGGCGTTTCCTACAATGAGCAGTTCTTC

d_call: TRBD2
j_call: TRBJ2-1
v_call: TRBV7-6
clone_size: few
cdr3_aa: CASSPGGGGAGGTFF
cdr3_nt: TGTGCCAGCAGCCCTGGGGGGGGGGGAGCGGGGGGAACGTTCTTC

d_call: TRBD2
j_call: TRBJ2-3
v_call: TRBV24-1
clone_size: -
cdr3_aa: CATMAAGESDTQYF
cdr3_nt: TGTGCCACCATGGCAGCGGGAGAATCAGATACGCAGTATTTT

d_call: -
j_call: TRBJ2-2
v_call: TRBV6-6
clone_size: few
cdr3_aa: CASSSPRGASGTGELFF
cdr3_nt: TGTGCCAGCAGTTCGCCTCGTGGGGCTTCGGGCACCGGGGAGCTGTTTTTT

d_call: -
j_call: TRBJ1-3
v_call: TRBV5-8
clone_size: -
cdr3_aa: CASSLQVIQTGNTIYF
cdr3_nt: TGTGCCAGCAGCCTACAGGTTATTCAGACTGGAAACACCATATATTTT

d_call: -
j_call: TRBJ1-2
v_call: TRBV7-2
clone_size: -
cdr3_aa: CASSRGTGEGYTF
cdr3_nt: TGTGCCAGCAGCCGGGGGACCGGGGAAGGCTACACCTTC

d_call: -
j_call: TRBJ1-2
v_call: TRBV5-1
clone_size: -
cdr3_aa: CASTLSGSDGYTF
cdr3_nt: TGCGCCAGCACCCTTTCAGGGTCAGATGGCTACACCTTC

d_call: -
j_call: TRBJ2-6
v_call: TRBV5-1
clone_size: -
cdr3_aa: CASSLAPGANVLTF
cdr3_nt: TGCGCCAGCAGCTTGGCCCCGGGGGCCAACGTCCTGACTTTC

d_call: -
j_call: TRBJ1-2
v_call: TRBV15
clone_size: -
cdr3_aa: CATSRDSGVQYYGYTF
cdr3_nt: TGTGCCACCAGCAGAGATTCGGGAGTGCAGTACTATGGCTACACCTTC

d_call: -
j_call: TRBJ2-2
v_call: TRBV20-1
clone_size: many
cdr3_aa: CSARPGQNDGELFF
cdr3_nt: TGCAGTGCTAGACCAGGACAGAATGACGGGGAGCTGTTTTTT

d_call: -
j_call: TRBJ1-1
v_call: TRBV3-1
clone_size: few
cdr3_aa: CASTITAPQGTEAFF
cdr3_nt: TGTGCCAGCACTATAACCGCTCCCCAGGGCACTGAAGCTTTCTTT

d_call: TRBD1
j_call: TRBJ1-1
v_call: TRBV6-6
clone_size: -
cdr3_aa: CASSDRDSSVAFF
cdr3_nt: TGTGCCAGCAGCGACCGGGACAGCTCTGTAGCTTTCTTT

d_call: -
j_call: TRBJ1-6
v_call: TRBV5-5
clone_size: medium-sized
cdr3_aa: CASSTGDNSPLHF
cdr3_nt: TGTGCCAGCAGTACGGGTGATAATTCACCCCTCCACTTT

d_call: TRBD1
j_call: TRBJ1-2
v_call: TRBV5-4
clone_size: many
cdr3_aa: CASTVGVHGTGGDYGYTF
cdr3_nt: TGTGCCAGCACCGTCGGGGTTCACGGGACAGGGGGTGACTATGGCTACACCTTC